Below are 30 T cell receptor beta chains sequenced from a single sample in a study of radiotherapy plus CTLA-4 blockade in lung cancer. Using immunoSEQ multiplex PCR, the repertoire was profiled, and TCRdb retains in-frame clones only, with some absent. The data show tens of thousands of clones, 76% seen once. The sample in question was peripheral blood, obtained from a patient treated with radiotherapy plus ipilimumab. The source is a human donor with non-small cell lung cancer who had stable disease on radiotherapy plus ipilimumab.

Only a few counts were recorded for this clone. The CDR3 DNA reads TGCGCCAGCCGTGAGAGGTTTATGGAGACCCAGTACTTC. Its protein is CASRERFMETQYF. V usage is TRBV5-1 and J usage is TRBJ2-5; D remains ambiguous. The CDR3 totals 13 residues. Germline CDR1 reads SGHRS; CDR2 reads YFSETQ. Trimming took off 7 bases at V and 5 bases at J, with 15 bases between the two ends.

V and J are TRBV6-5 and TRBJ1-5, with unresolved D. CDR3 length equals 14 residues. Trimming stripped 0 bases from V and 6 bases from J, with 9 bases between. The V gene's germline CDR1 is MNHEY and CDR2 SVGAGI. This CDR3 reads CASSYSGMGQPQHF. The CDR3 DNA is TGTGCCAGCAGTTACTCGGGGATGGGTCAGCCCCAGCATTTT.

This clone appeared a few times. The chain links TRBV2 to TRBJ1-2; D unclear. V was trimmed by 7 bases and J by 4 bases, leaving 16 bases between them. The germline V gene encodes CDR1 SNHLY and CDR2 FYNNEI. CDR3 length: 14 residues. The chain's CDR3 is CASTLQHGVYGYTF. CDR3 nucleotide sequence: TGTGCCAGCACCCTACAACACGGTGTCTATGGCTACACCTTC.

The chain carries TRBV5-6 and TRBJ1-2, with a possible D match to TRBD1 (5 bases). This CDR3 comprises 15 residues. CDR1 and CDR2 (germline): SGHDT, YYEEEE. Trimming removed 3 bases at V and 8 bases at J, with 20 bases between. The chain's CDR3 is CASSYGRLGWGGYTF. The CDR3 nucleotides are TGTGCCAGCAGCTATGGGCGCCTTGGTTGGGGCGGCTACACCTTC.

The chain employs TRBV7-9 and TRBJ1-6; D gene ambiguous. The germline CDR1 and CDR2 sequences are SEHNR and FQNEAQ (reference sequence). V lost 0 bases and J 10 bases, leaving 10 bases between the germline ends. The CDR3 totals 14 residues. The CDR3 DNA reads as TGTGCCAGCAGCTTAGCACACCCCGGATCACCCCTCCACTTT. Translated, it gives CASSLAHPGSPLHF.

The chain is built from TRBV7-9 and TRBJ1-1; D remains unclear. This CDR3 comprises 14 residues. Trimming removed 4 bases at V and 5 bases at J, with 14 bases between. The germline V gene encodes CDR1 SEHNR and CDR2 FQNEAQ (reference sequence). CDR3 nucleotides: TGTGCCAGCAGCTCCGGACCCCTCGGGACTGAAGCTTTCTTT. Its protein is CASSSGPLGTEAFF.

The chain is built from TRBV7-8 and TRBJ1-4, with TRBD1 matching 9 bases. Germline CDR1 reads SGHVS; CDR2 reads FQNEAQ. V gave up 5 bases and J gave up 6 bases; unmatched junction bases: 7. This CDR3 region has 15 residues. The CDR3 loop reads CASSPQTGGYEKLFF. For the CDR3, the DNA is TGTGCCAGCAGCCCCCAGACAGGGGGGTATGAAAAACTGTTTTTT. The full variable domain, completed using reference TRBV7-8 and TRBJ1-4, is GAGVSQSPRYKVAKRGQDVALRCDPISGHVSLFWYQQALGQGPEFLTYFQNEAQLDKSGLPSDRFFAERPEGSVSTLKIQRTQQEDSAVYLCASSPQTGGYEKLFFGSGTQLSVL.

This clone was seen more than once but under ten times. The chain recombines TRBV7-6 with TRBJ2-7; perhaps D is TRBD1 or TRBD2 (6 bases each). Germline V gives CDR1 SGHVS, CDR2 FNYEAQ. The CDR3 has 16 amino acids. Trimming pared 2 bases from V and 4 bases from J, leaving 18 bases between. The CDR3: CASSLKGGQRNYEQYV. The DNA of the CDR3 is TGTGCCAGCAGCTTAAAAGGGGGGCAACGGAATTACGAGCAGTACGTC.

This chain joins TRBV6-5 and TRBJ2-2; no clear D gene. The V end lost 6 bases, the J end lost 6 bases, and 11 bases lay between the germline ends. The germline CDR1 and CDR2 sequences are MNHEY and SVGAGI. The CDR3 extends over 13 amino acids. CDR3 nucleotide sequence: TGTGCCAGCAGACCCATGGACGCCGGGGAGCTGTTTTTT. Amino acids: CASRPMDAGELFF.

This clone was counted between two and nine times. The V call is TRBV7-9, the J call TRBJ2-7, with no clear D. The CDR3 has 15 amino acids. CDR1 SEHNR and CDR2 FQNEAQ come from the germline V gene (reference sequence). Deletions cut 1 base from V and 3 bases from J, with 13 bases between. DNA of the CDR3: TGTGCCAGCAGCTTAGGAGGTGGTCTTAACTACGAGCAGTACGTC. Amino acid sequence: CASSLGGGLNYEQYV.

V is TRBV7-8 and J is TRBJ1-2; possibly TRBD1 for D (5 bases). V was trimmed by 5 bases and J by 6 bases, leaving 10 bases between them. There are 12 residues in the CDR3. Per the germline V gene, CDR1 is SGHVS and CDR2 is FQNEAQ. The CDR3 nucleotides are TGTGCCAGCAGCGGCAGGGAAAATGGCTACACCTTC. Its protein product is CASSGRENGYTF.

The chain links TRBV29-1 to TRBJ1-1, with 7 positions matching TRBD1. The CDR3 is made up of 11 amino acids. The J segment lost 7 bases and the V segment lost 6 bases, leaving 5 bases of the junction unmatched. Germline V gene lookup returns CDR1 SQVTM and CDR2 ANQGSEA. CDR3 residues: CSVNRDSEAFF. The CDR3 DNA is TGCAGCGTAAACCGGGACAGTGAAGCTTTCTTT.

V gene TRBV7-8 combines with J gene TRBJ1-5, with D possibly being TRBD1 (5 bases). The CDR3 extends over 15 amino acids. Looked up from germline, CDR1 is SGHVS and CDR2 is FQNEAQ. Trimming shortened V by 8 bases and J by 0 bases, and 14 bases separated the two germline ends. The CDR3 loop is CASARAGDSNQPQHF. In DNA, the CDR3 is TGTGCCAGCGCTCGAGCGGGGGATAGCAATCAGCCCCAGCATTTT.

The chain joins TRBV5-6 to TRBJ2-3; D is possibly TRBD2 (6 bases). The CDR3 spans 15 residues. The V end was cut by 0 bases, the J end by 3 bases, with 11 bases between. Germline values: CDR1 SGHDT, CDR2 YYEEEE. This CDR3 is CASSLAGRRTDTQYF. The CDR3 DNA reads TGTGCCAGCAGCTTGGCGGGGAGGCGTACAGATACGCAGTATTTT.

J is TRBJ2-7 and V is TRBV5-1; D is uncertain. Trimming cost V 0 bases and J 2 bases, with 9 bases left between them. The length of the CDR3 is 14 residues. CDR1 is SGHRS, CDR2 YFSETQ, per germline. The DNA of the CDR3 is TGCGCCAGCAGCTTGGACGGCAGACCCTACGAGCAGTACGTC. This encodes CASSLDGRPYEQYV.

The V call is TRBV5-4, the J call TRBJ1-4, with D uncertain. The CDR3 runs to 14 residues. The V gene's germline CDR1 is SGHNT and CDR2 YYREEE (reference sequence). The V end was cut by 0 bases, the J end by 7 bases, with 10 bases between. The chain's CDR3 is CASSLALGPEKLFF. The CDR3 DNA is TGTGCCAGCAGCTTGGCCCTGGGTCCTGAAAAACTGTTTTTT. The entire variable domain, with the rest obtained from reference TRBV5-4 and TRBJ1-4, is as follows: ETGVTQSPTHLIKTRGQQVTLRCSSQSGHNTVSWYQQALGQGPQFIFQYYREEENGRGNFPPRFSGLQFPNYSSELNVNALELDDSALYLCASSLALGPEKLFFGSGTQLSVL.

The chain joins TRBV18 to TRBJ1-1; 9 nucleotides match TRBD1. V dropped 5 bases and J dropped 1; count of bases not matched to a gene: 2. Looked up from germline, CDR1 is KGHSH and CDR2 is LQKENI. The CDR3 runs to 14 residues. CDR3 sequence: CASSETGGNTEAFF. The CDR3 DNA follows: TGTGCCAGCTCAGAGACAGGGGGGAACACTGAAGCTTTCTTT.

The chain carries TRBV5-1 and TRBJ1-3; D is uncertain. In germline, CDR1 is SGHRS, CDR2 YFSETQ. The CDR3 is 14 residues long. Trimming removed 0 bases from V and 4 bases from J, with 8 bases in between. For the CDR3, the DNA is TGCGCCAGCAGCTTGGCCGGGGAAGGAAACACCATATATTTT. It specifies CASSLAGEGNTIYF.

This clone showed up just a few times. The chain is built from TRBV19 and TRBJ2-2; the D is unclear. V was shortened by 2 bases and J by 5 bases, with 9 bases between the two germline ends. The CDR3 has 14 amino acids. From germline, CDR1 is LNHDA and CDR2 SQIVND (reference sequence). The CDR3 DNA sequence: TGTGCCAGTAGTATAAAGGCCGTAACCGGGGAGCTGTTTTTT. It codes for CASSIKAVTGELFF.

This clone was detected only a few times. The J gene is TRBJ1-3, the V gene TRBV6-6; no firm D call. Trimming left V 8 bases short and J 0 bases short, with 5 bases between. From germline, CDR1 is MNHNY and CDR2 SVGAGI (reference sequence). The CDR3 has 12 amino acids. CDR3 sequence (DNA): TGTGCCAGCGGAGACTCTGGAAACACCATATATTTT. It codes for CASGDSGNTIYF.

The chain couples TRBV6-1 to TRBJ1-5; D might be TRBD1 (5 bases). Trimming removed 6 bases at V and 5 bases at J, with 14 bases between. Germline CDR1 is MNHNS and CDR2 is SASEGT. The CDR3 is made up of 14 amino acids. CDR3: CASRGPGGDQPQHF. The DNA of the CDR3 is TGTGCCAGCAGAGGTCCGGGGGGGGATCAGCCCCAGCATTTT.

CDR3 in amino acids: CASSLGQGNTEAFF. The CDR3 DNA is TGTGCCAGCAGCTTAGGGCAGGGGAACACTGAAGCTTTCTTT. The V and J genes are TRBV7-3 and TRBJ1-1; D is perhaps TRBD1 (5 bases). Germline V gene sequence: CDR1 SGHTA, CDR2 FQGTGA. V lost 2 bases and J 1 base, leaving 8 bases between the germline ends. The CDR3 consists of 14 residues.

In its sample, this clone was seen a few times. V and J are TRBV30 and TRBJ1-6, with no clear D. Germline V CDR1 and CDR2: GTSNPN, SVGIG (reference sequence). V was trimmed by 3 bases and J by 9 bases, leaving 12 bases between them. The CDR3 is 13 amino acids. CDR3 sequence reads: CAWSQALSSPLHF. The CDR3 coding sequence is TGTGCCTGGAGCCAGGCGTTATCTTCACCCCTCCACTTT.

The V gene is TRBV5-4, the J gene TRBJ2-5; 8 positions match TRBD1. Germline V CDR1 and CDR2: SGHNT, YYREEE (reference sequence). The CDR3 is 14 amino acids. V lost 0 bases and J lost 5; bases outside the gene matches: 3. The CDR3 DNA is TGTGCCAGCAGCTTGGGGACAGGGAGGGAGACCCAGTACTTC. This encodes CASSLGTGRETQYF.

This clone was observed a few times. The gene calls are TRBV5-4 and TRBJ1-6; no firm D call. In germline, CDR1 is SGHNT, CDR2 YYREEE (reference sequence). V was clipped by 4 bases and J by 6 bases, with 11 bases between them. The CDR3 has 14 residues. CDR3 amino acids: CASSERTPNSPLHF. The CDR3, as DNA: TGTGCCAGCAGCGAGAGGACCCCTAATTCACCCCTCCACTTT.

The rearrangement links TRBV19 to TRBJ1-5; D uncertain. The CDR3 runs to 12 residues. Germline loops: CDR1 LNHDA, CDR2 SQIVND (reference sequence). V was cut by 0 bases and J by 5 bases, with 2 bases left in between. The CDR3 sequence is CASSIEYQPQHF. As DNA, the CDR3 is TGTGCCAGTAGTATAGAATATCAGCCCCAGCATTTT.

This chain connects TRBV28 to TRBJ1-2; no clear D gene. The germline gives CDR1 MDHEN, CDR2 SYDVKM. This CDR3 is 14 amino acids long. V shed 1 base and J shed 4 bases, with 10 bases lying between them. The CDR3 region has the DNA TGTGCCAGCAGTTTATCGACGACATCCTATGGCTACACCTTC. This gives the protein CASSLSTTSYGYTF.

CDR3 in DNA: TGCGCCAGCAGCCCTCAGGGACAGGACTATGGCTACACCTTC. This gives the protein CASSPQGQDYGYTF. This chain joins TRBV4-3 and TRBJ1-2; 8 bases agree with TRBD1. CDR3 length: 14 amino acids. J was trimmed by 3 bases and V by 4 bases; bases with no gene match: 4. CDR1 is LGHNA and CDR2 is YSLEER in the germline V gene.

The chain has TRBV7-2 and TRBJ1-4; 7 nucleotides agree with TRBD1. Germline CDR1 is SGHTA and CDR2 is FQGNSA. The CDR3 runs 18 residues. Trimming took 5 bases from V and 6 from J; bases not matched to a gene: 18. In nucleotides, the CDR3 is TGTGCCAGCAGCCCGCCTGCAGGTACGACAGGGATGGATGAAAAACTGTTTTTT. This translates into CASSPPAGTTGMDEKLFF.

Notes on this clone: This specimen includes other DNA sequences encoding the same CDR3. The rearrangement joins TRBV5-1 to TRBJ2-5, with 9 bases identical to TRBD1. CDR3 length equals 15 residues. Germline V lookup: CDR1 SGHRS, CDR2 YFSETQ. With 0 bases clipped from V and 4 bases from J, the junction kept 4 bases outside the gene matches. In DNA, the CDR3 is TGCGCCAGCAGCTTGGGACAGGGGGGGGGAGAGACCCAGTACTTC. Its protein product is CASSLGQGGGETQYF.